One T cell receptor beta chain is described in this entry. These data are taken from a study of blood T cell repertoires in COVID-19. For the study at large: T cells, B-cell-depleted T cells, or PBMCs provided the cDNA or gDNA that served as material.

The germline V gene encodes CDR1 KGHDR and CDR2 SFDVKD. The CDR3 covers 15 residues. V dropped 7 bases and J dropped 7; count of bases not matched to a gene: 7. Recruitment covered about two dozen US areas and drew participants whose ages spanned roughly 18 to 89 years. Only in-frame clones appear in the TCRdb table, and some are missing; sequencing was by immunoSEQ multiplex PCR. Among a few hundred thousand clones listed, around 87% were seen once. The material sequenced was PBMCs or T cells enriched from blood (not recorded which). This sequence originates from a woman aged 18-29 years who had recovered from COVID-19. The chain links TRBV24-1 to TRBJ2-3, with TRBD2 matching over 13 bases. The DNA of the CDR3 is TGTGCCACCAGCCCCGGACTAGCGGGGGTTCATACGCAGTATTTT. Translated: CATSPGLAGVHTQYF.